These T cell receptor beta chains were read from a single sample in a study of T cell repertoires in cytomegalovirus infection. Each CDR3 protein is one row after TCRdb ran MiXCR on the reads. The sample carries 230,000 or so distinct CDR3 sequences, approximately 17% recorded once. The source material was CD8+ T cells from PBMCs. These receptors were taken from a human donor in good health (CMV status not recorded). Some clones in this sample may be carry-over from other donors' samples. Each CDR3 is given with its conserved first and last residue. Fields, in order: D gene, J gene, V gene, clone size, CDR3 DNA, CDR3 protein. A D gene is named only where the DNA matches it firmly. Size is omitted from some rows. Given values are once, few, many or a class for expanded clones.

. TRBJ1-5 TRBV4-2 . TGTGCCAGCAGCCCCACGAGAGCGTATAATCAGCCCCAGCATTTT CASSPTRAYNQPQHF
. TRBJ2-2 TRBV6-6 . TGTGCCAACAGTCCCGACACTCCCAACACCGGGGAGCTGTTTTTT CANSPDTPNTGELFF
TRBD1 TRBJ1-1 TRBV19 . TGTGCCAGTAGCGGACAGGGGGTCTGGAGTAGCACTGAAGCTTTCTTT CASSGQGVWSSTEAFF
. TRBJ2-7 TRBV7-8 many TGTGCCAGCAGCGGACGCTTGAAACTAGGCGGCTACGAGCAGTACTTC CASSGRLKLGGYEQYF
TRBD2 TRBJ2-5 TRBV15 few TGTGCCACCAGCAGAGCTTCCGGGGGGATGGAGACCCAGTACTTC CATSRASGGMETQYF
TRBD2 TRBJ2-7 TRBV12-3/TRBV12-4 many TGTGCCAGCAGTTTTTATAGAGCGGGGGCTTCATACGAGCAGTACTTC CASSFYRAGASYEQYF
TRBD2 TRBJ2-3 TRBV27 many TGTGCCAGCAGTCGGGGGGAAGCAGATACGCAGTATTTT CASSRGEADTQYF
TRBD2 TRBJ2-7 TRBV6-1 many TGTGCCAGCAGAGCGGGGGGAACTACGAAGCAGTACTTC CASRAGGTTKQYF
. TRBJ2-1 TRBV3-1 . TGTGCCAGCAGCTCCCGGAAAGGGTCTATCTACAATGAGCAGTTCTTC CASSSRKGSIYNEQFF
TRBD2 TRBJ2-6 TRBV7-2 . TGTGCCAGCAGCTTATTCGGGATAGCGGGGGTTGGGGCCAACGTCCTGACTTTC CASSLFGIAGVGANVLTF
. TRBJ2-3 TRBV7-6 few TGTGCCAGCAGCTTAGGTAGAAATACGCAGTATTTT CASSLGRNTQYF
. TRBJ2-5 TRBV29-1 . TGCAGCGTTGCATCTCCAGGGGAGGGAGAGACCCAGTACTTC CSVASPGEGETQYF
. TRBJ2-3 TRBV12-3/TRBV12-4 . TGTGCCAGCAGTTTGGGGTACAGTCCCACAGATACGCAGTATTTT CASSLGYSPTDTQYF
TRBD1 TRBJ2-7 TRBV11-2 many TGTGCCAGCAGTCAGGGGGCCGAGCAGTACTTC CASSQGAEQYF
TRBD2 TRBJ2-3 TRBV9 few TGTGCCAGCGGGCCCCCCGGGACTAGCATCTACACAGATACGCAGTATTTT CASGPPGTSIYTDTQYF
. TRBJ1-1 TRBV28 . TGTGCCAGCAGTTCCCCCATGGAAGTGAACACTGAAGCTTTCTTT CASSSPMEVNTEAFF
. TRBJ1-2 TRBV7-9 . TGTGCCAGCAGCTTAGACGGACCTTCTTATGGCTACACCTTC CASSLDGPSYGYTF
TRBD2 TRBJ2-1 TRBV5-1 many TGCGCCAGCAGCTTCCGGGAGGTCGATGAGCAGTTCTTC CASSFREVDEQFF
TRBD1 TRBJ2-7 TRBV10-3 many TGTGCCATCAGGCCCCAGGGGGCGGCCTACGAGCAGTACTTC CAIRPQGAAYEQYF
. TRBJ1-5 TRBV7-9 many TGTGCCAGCAGCACATCGACTAAATCTGGACAGCCCCAGCATTTT CASSTSTKSGQPQHF
. TRBJ2-7 TRBV12-3/TRBV12-4 few TGTGCCAGCAGTCCCGGACCCCTTTATACCTACGAGCAGTACTTC CASSPGPLYTYEQYF
TRBD1 TRBJ1-3 TRBV7-9 . TGTGCCAGCAGCTGGCGGCCGGGACAGAAGGATGACACCATATATTTT CASSWRPGQKDDTIYF
TRBD1 TRBJ2-3 TRBV7-9 few TGTGCCAGCAGCGCCCGGGACAGGGCCTCGGATACGCAGTATTTT CASSARDRASDTQYF
TRBD2 TRBJ2-1 TRBV7-2 many TGTGCCAGCAGCTCAGACGGGCTAGCGGGTAACTACAATGAGCAGTTCTTC CASSSDGLAGNYNEQFF
TRBD1 TRBJ2-1 TRBV2 . TGTGCCAGCAGGGGACAGGGGGGTGAGCAGTTCTTC CASRGQGGEQFF
. TRBJ1-5 TRBV7-9 . TGTGCCAGCAGCAACCTTACGGGGGCGCAGGATCAGCCCCAGCATTTT CASSNLTGAQDQPQHF
. TRBJ1-1 TRBV2 many TGTGCCAGCGCTCTGGCTCCGGGGGAGAACACTGAAGCTTTCTTT CASALAPGENTEAFF
. TRBJ1-2 TRBV6-5 many TGTGCCAGCAGCCAGGGGAACTATGGCTACACCTTC CASSQGNYGYTF
. TRBJ1-1 TRBV29-1 . TGCAGCGTTGCAACGGCGGGGAACACTGAAGCTTTCTTT CSVATAGNTEAFF
. TRBJ1-1 TRBV7-9 many TGTGCCAGCAGCTCCCCCCCCGAAGCTTTCTTT CASSSPPEAFF
TRBD2 TRBJ2-1 TRBV28 . TGTGCCAGCAGTTTAAAAGCCGGGGGGGCCCGTAATGAGCAGTTCTTC CASSLKAGGARNEQFF
TRBD1 TRBJ1-1 TRBV7-8 many TGTGCCAGCAGCTCGAACCCGACAGGGACGGAGGGCACTGAAGCTTTCTTT CASSSNPTGTEGTEAFF
. TRBJ1-1 TRBV7-8 many TGTGCCAGCAGCTTAGAACCGGGCTTACAAATGAACACTGAAGCTTTCTTT CASSLEPGLQMNTEAFF
. TRBJ2-7 TRBV19 few TGTGCCAGTAGTTCAGGAGCCTACGAGCAGTACTTC CASSSGAYEQYF
. TRBJ2-1 TRBV10-3 . TGTGCCATCAGTGAGTCCGGATACAATTTGCGGCATGAGCAGTTCTTC CAISESGYNLRHEQFF
TRBD2 TRBJ2-1 TRBV5-5 few TGTGCCAGCAGCGGAGCGGGGGGTATTTACTATGAGCAGTTCTTC CASSGAGGIYYEQFF
. TRBJ2-7 TRBV19 many TGTGCCAGTAGTATTGCACAAGGGGAGGACGAGCAGTACTTC CASSIAQGEDEQYF
. TRBJ2-5 TRBV2 few TGTGCCAGCAGTGAAGCGCTTCACCCGGGGAGAGAGACCCAGTACTTC CASSEALHPGRETQYF
. TRBJ2-1 TRBV6-1 . TGTGCCAGCAGTGGTTGGGGGGGGGGCTCCAATGAGCAGTTCTTC CASSGWGGGSNEQFF
TRBD1 TRBJ2-7 TRBV28 many TGTGCCAGCAGCTCCCGGGACAGCTCCTACGAGCAGTACTTC CASSSRDSSYEQYF
TRBD2 TRBJ2-7 TRBV27 . TGTGCCAGCAGTTTATACGGGGAGGGGACCTACGAGCAGTACTTC CASSLYGEGTYEQYF
TRBD2 TRBJ2-7 TRBV7-9 few TGTGCCAGCGGGACTAGCGGGGGGGCCCGGAACGAGCAGTACTTC CASGTSGGARNEQYF
. TRBJ2-1 TRBV27 many TGTGCCAGCAGTTTATCTCACAATGAGCAGTTCTTC CASSLSHNEQFF
. TRBJ1-5 TRBV6-6 . TGTGCCAGCAGTGGGGGACTGCAAAGCAATCAGCCCCAGCATTTT CASSGGLQSNQPQHF
TRBD1 TRBJ1-1 TRBV6-6 . TGTGCCGCGGGACAGGGGAATGTTTTCTCTGAAGCTTTCTTT CAAGQGNVFSEAFF
TRBD2 TRBJ2-7 TRBV20-1 . TGCAGTGCTAGACGCGTCTCGTGGCGGGAGGGTGAGCAGTACTTC CSARRVSWREGEQYF